Here is one T cell receptor beta chain with its context. This sample was taken from a study of blood T cell repertoires in COVID-19. Study at large: The United States, Italy and Spain supplied acute and convalescent COVID-19 samples. PBMCs, B-cell-depleted T cells, or T cells provided the cDNA or gDNA that made up the material.

Source study methods: Using reference gene primer amplification, nucleated cell counts were estimated. The method was immunoSEQ multiplex PCR; TCRdb's version includes in-frame clones alone and lacks a portion of them. V, J and clone size were drawn from that table, and D and trimming were deduced from the DNA. The data show hundreds of thousands of clones, around 91% seen once. Germline V gene sequence: CDR1 SGHNT, CDR2 YENEEA. The CDR3 runs 16 residues. V lost 1 base to trimming and J lost 2 bases, with 14 bases between them. This receptor was obtained from a woman aged 18-29 years with acute COVID-19. The V call is TRBV11-3, the J call TRBJ2-5, with D possibly matching TRBD1 (6 bases). Sequencing was done on a sample of PBMCs or T cells enriched from blood (not recorded which). The CDR3 DNA reads TGTGCCAGCAGCTTAGCCTACAGGGTACTACAAGAGACCCAGTACTTC. It codes for CASSLAYRVLQETQYF.